Below, 31 T cell receptor beta chains from the same sample are listed, as sequenced in a study of beta chain features in type 1 diabetes. Reverse transcription of all isolated RNA meant that expressed TCRB transcripts were sequenced. Assay: immunoSEQ multiplex PCR; the TCRdb copy retains only in-frame clones and omits some. The sample carries approximately 250,000 clones, 14% recorded once. Sequencing was carried out using naive CD4+ T cells from blood. These receptors originate from a woman between 35 and 50 years old in good health.

This chain uses TRBV10-3 with TRBJ2-1; TRBD1 aligns across 10 bases. This CDR3 comprises 15 residues. V trimming: 8 bases; J trimming: 5 bases; junction bases outside the gene matches: 9. Germline-derived CDR1 and CDR2 are ENHRY and SYGVKD. CDR3 region: CAISGGDRGNNEQFF. The CDR3 bases are TGTGCCATCTCGGGAGGGGACAGGGGAAACAATGAGCAGTTCTTC.

The CDR3 DNA reads TGTGCCAGCAGCTTAGACGGAGGGTTTTCCTACAATGAGCAGTTCTTC. Its translation is CASSLDGGFSYNEQFF. The chain recombines TRBV11-2 with TRBJ2-1; TRBD2 might be the D (6 bases). CDR3 length: 16 residues. Germline lookup yields CDR1 SGHAT and CDR2 FQNNGV. V lost 0 bases and J 1 base, leaving 10 bases between the germline ends.

This clone was observed a few times. The V call is TRBV10-3, the J call TRBJ2-1, with D unresolved. V gave up 0 bases and J gave up 0 bases, with 9 bases separating them. CDR3 length: 16 residues. Germline V gives CDR1 ENHRY, CDR2 SYGVKD. For the CDR3, the DNA is TGTGCCATCAGTGAGTCGAGGCCGGACTCCTACAATGAGCAGTTCTTC. Translation gives CAISESRPDSYNEQFF.

This clone was seen only a few times. J is TRBJ2-7 and V is TRBV6-5, with 7 bases lining up with TRBD1. This CDR3 region has 14 residues. CDR1 and CDR2 (germline): MNHEY, SVGAGI. Unmatched junction bases numbered 3, after V lost 4 bases and J lost 0 bases. The CDR3, as DNA: TGTGCCAGCAGTTTGACAGGGAGCTCCTACGAGCAGTACTTC. Residues: CASSLTGSSYEQYF.

This clone has just a few counts. The V gene is TRBV19, the J gene TRBJ1-2; no clear D. The V gene lost 3 bases and the J gene lost 0 bases, with 8 bases spanning the gap. Germline V CDR1 and CDR2: LNHDA, SQIVND (reference sequence). The CDR3 contains 14 residues. The CDR3 sequence: CASSIGDSNYGYTF. CDR3 nucleotides: TGTGCCAGTAGTATCGGGGATTCTAACTATGGCTACACCTTC.

The DNA for the CDR3 is TGTGCCAGCAGCTTAATGATTGGGCGGGGGCATGAGCAGTTCTTC. Its translation: CASSLMIGRGHEQFF. The chain is built from TRBV7-2 and TRBJ2-1; TRBD2 might be the D (7 bases). The CDR3 spans 15 residues. Germline V gene lookup returns CDR1 SGHTA and CDR2 FQGNSA. The ends were cut back, 2 bases at V and 8 bases at J, with 16 bases in the middle.

The chain is built from TRBV10-1 and TRBJ2-1, with TRBD1 as a possible D gene (7 bases). V shed 4 bases and J shed 2 bases, with 12 bases lying between them. Germline CDR1 WNHNN, CDR2 SYGVQD (reference sequence). The CDR3 covers 15 residues. CDR3 amino acids: CASSAQGGPYNEQFF. CDR3 nucleotides: TGCGCCAGCAGTGCCCAGGGGGGCCCCTACAATGAGCAGTTCTTC.

This clone turned up a few times. The sample has other DNA sequences that encode this CDR3 too. V gene TRBV9 combines with J gene TRBJ2-1; TRBD2 is a possible D gene (5 bases). Trimming pared 0 bases from V and 0 bases from J, leaving 7 bases between. Germline CDR1 is SGDLS and CDR2 is YYNGEE. This CDR3 contains 15 residues. The CDR3 nucleotides are TGTGCCAGCAGCGTAGGAGGGAACTCCTACAATGAGCAGTTCTTC. Protein sequence: CASSVGGNSYNEQFF. Filled out from reference TRBV9 and TRBJ2-1, the complete variable domain reads DSGVTQTPKHLITATGQRVTLRCSPRSGDLSVYWYQQSLDQGLQFLIQYYNGEERAKGNILERFSAQQFPDLHSELNLSSLELGDSALYFCASSVGGNSYNEQFFGPGTRLTVL.

This clone has only a few counts. The chain combines TRBV7-9 with TRBJ1-2; 8 positions match TRBD1. Trimming at V came to 2 bases and at J to 5 bases, leaving 7 bases not matched to a gene. The CDR3 runs to 15 residues. CDR1 SEHNR and CDR2 FQNEAQ come from the germline V gene (reference sequence). The CDR3 DNA sequence: TGTGCCAGCAGCTTAATTGGACAGGGACATTATGGCTACACCTTC. Translation: CASSLIGQGHYGYTF. Using reference TRBV7-9 and TRBJ1-2 for the parts outside the CDR3, the full variable domain is DTGVSQNPRHKITKRGQNVTFRCDPISEHNRLYWYRQTLGQGPEFLTYFQNEAQLEKSRLLSDRFSAERPKGSFSTLEIQRTEQGDSAMYLCASSLIGQGHYGYTFGSGTRLTVV.

The rearrangement uses TRBV11-2 and TRBJ2-7; the match to TRBD1 covers 10 bases. The CDR3 has 14 amino acids. Germline CDR1 reads SGHAT; CDR2 reads FQNNGV. J gave up 4 bases and V 3 bases, and 3 bases lay outside the gene matches. Here the CDR3 reads CASSFRDRGYEQYF. The DNA for the CDR3 is TGTGCCAGCAGCTTTCGGGACAGGGGTTACGAGCAGTACTTC.

This clone came up a few times. The V and J genes are TRBV14 and TRBJ1-3, with D hard to call. The V and J ends lost 1 base and 1 base respectively, with 11 bases between them. Germline lookup yields CDR1 SGHDN and CDR2 FVKESK. This CDR3 is built from 16 residues. The CDR3 sequence is CASSQGTRGSGNTIYF. For the CDR3, the DNA is TGTGCCAGCAGCCAAGGTACCCGGGGATCTGGAAACACCATATATTTT.

The chain combines TRBV29-1 with TRBJ1-2; no reliable D call. The CDR3 sequence is 15 residues long. Germline-derived CDR1 and CDR2 are SQVTM and ANQGSEA. V lost 4 bases and J lost 10, with 25 bases in between. CDR3 region: CSVVILRGVHHVYTF. The DNA of the CDR3 is TGCAGCGTTGTAATCCTCCGGGGAGTCCATCATGTCTACACCTTC.

V is TRBV7-9 and J is TRBJ1-6; 7 bases agree with TRBD1. The germline V gene encodes CDR1 SEHNR and CDR2 FQNEAQ (reference sequence). The CDR3 is 16 residues long. V was pared by 5 bases and J by 7 bases, with 11 bases of the junction left unmatched. The CDR3: CASSKTQGRWNSPLHF. The CDR3 DNA reads TGTGCCAGCAGCAAGACACAGGGGAGGTGGAATTCACCCCTCCACTTT.

This clone was counted a few times. The chain recombines TRBV7-9 with TRBJ2-3; D is unresolved. CDR1 is SEHNR and CDR2 is FQNEAQ in the germline V gene (reference sequence). The CDR3 has 14 residues. Trimming took off 4 bases at V and 4 bases at J, with 12 bases between the two ends. CDR3 in DNA: TGTGCCAGCAGCTCCTTCGTAGATCCAGATACGCAGTATTTT. It encodes CASSSFVDPDTQYF.

This clone has more than one count but fewer than ten. The rearrangement joins TRBV18 to TRBJ1-2; TRBD1 aligns across 8 bases. V shed 0 bases and J 1 base; nucleotides not matched to a gene: 10. Germline V gene sequence: CDR1 KGHSH, CDR2 LQKENI. CDR3 length equals 18 residues. The CDR3 loop is CASSPPLTGARNNYGYTF. The CDR3 nucleotides read TGTGCCAGCTCACCACCGTTGACAGGGGCTAGGAATAACTATGGCTACACCTTC.

The rearrangement links TRBV18 to TRBJ2-2, with a possible D match to TRBD2 (5 bases). CDR1 and CDR2 (germline): KGHSH, LQKENI. Between the trimmed V and J ends, which lost 2 bases and 3 bases, there was a span of 7 bases. The CDR3 runs to 14 residues. CDR3 nucleotides: TGTGCCAGCTCACCAACGCGGGACACCGGGGAGCTGTTTTTT. Its protein product is CASSPTRDTGELFF.

About this clone: The germline gene is not matched at one end of the junction; a read error may be the cause. The chain links TRBV20-1 to TRBJ2-7, with D possibly matching TRBD2 (5 bases). The germline V gene has CDR1 DFQATT and CDR2 SNEGSKA (reference sequence). CDR3 length equals 10 residues. CDR3 sequence reads: CSARWGAPHF. As DNA, the CDR3 is TGCAGTGCTAGATGGGGAGCTCCTCACTTC.

This clone appeared a few times. The V call is TRBV4-1, the J call TRBJ1-2, with 9 bases identical to TRBD1. Unmatched junction bases numbered 7, after V lost 5 bases and J lost 6 bases. This CDR3 has 14 amino acids. Looked up from germline, CDR1 is MGHRA and CDR2 is YSYEKL. The CDR3 bases are TGCGCCAGCAGCTCACCGGGACAGGGTCATGGCTACACCTTC. Translated: CASSSPGQGHGYTF.

In this sample, this clone turned up a few times. The chain has TRBV4-1 and TRBJ2-5; D is possibly TRBD2 (5 bases). The J call is in doubt because the DNA end fits TRBJ2-7 better. The CDR3 totals 13 residues. Germline V gene data show CDR1 as MGHRA and CDR2 as YSYEKL. The CDR3 DNA follows: TGCGCCAGCAGCCAAGATGGCGGGCGCGAGCAGTACTTC. Translated: CASSQDGGREQYF.

This clone was counted a few times. This chain connects TRBV18 to TRBJ1-2; 7 nucleotides line up with TRBD1. CDR1 KGHSH and CDR2 LQKENI come from the germline V gene. Trimming at V came to 4 bases and at J to 8 bases, leaving 7 bases not matched to a gene. CDR3 length: 13 amino acids. This CDR3 is CASSLQGGWGYTF. The CDR3 nucleotides read TGTGCCAGCTCACTCCAAGGGGGCTGGGGCTACACCTTC.

The V gene is TRBV5-1, the J gene TRBJ2-5; D is unresolved. CDR3 length: 12 amino acids. Germline CDR1 and CDR2: SGHRS and YFSETQ. The germline V and J ends were trimmed by 2 bases and 5 bases, with 7 bases remaining between them. CDR3 sequence (DNA): TGCGCCAGCAGCTTAGCTCCGGAGACCCAGTACTTC. Its translation: CASSLAPETQYF.

On this clone: Because the CDR3 is missing its conserved closing phenylalanine or tryptophan, this is likely a read error. The chain recombines TRBV5-1 with TRBJ1-1, with no clear D. Trimming removed 0 bases from V and 7 bases from J, with 10 bases in between. CDR3 length: 13 amino acids. From germline, CDR1 is SGHRS and CDR2 YFSETQ. The CDR3 spells CASSLGLPNEAFS. CDR3 bases: TGCGCCAGCAGCTTGGGACTGCCGAATGAAGCTTTCTCT.

The chain carries TRBV7-8 and TRBJ2-7, with D unclear. Trimming pared 5 bases from V and 2 bases from J, leaving 10 bases between. Germline V lookup: CDR1 SGHVS, CDR2 FQNEAQ. The CDR3 runs 13 residues. DNA of the CDR3: TGTGCCAGCAGCACGAAGCTCCCCTACGAGCAGTACTTC. Protein sequence: CASSTKLPYEQYF.

The rearrangement links TRBV2 to TRBJ2-7, with 8 bases aligning to TRBD1. Germline values: CDR1 SNHLY, CDR2 FYNNEI. V shed 5 bases, J shed 0 bases, and the junction held 3 bases outside the gene matches. This CDR3 has 14 residues. In nucleotides, the CDR3 is TGTGCCAGCAGTTTGGACAGGGCCTCCTACGAGCAGTACTTC. It encodes CASSLDRASYEQYF.

The chain recombines TRBV6-5 with TRBJ2-7; 14 positions match TRBD2. The V gene's germline CDR1 is MNHEY and CDR2 SVGAGI. With V trimmed by 5 bases and J by 6 bases, 6 bases remained unmatched. The CDR3 loop spans 15 amino acids. In DNA form, the CDR3 reads TGTGCCAGCAGTCGACTAGCGGGGGGGCCCGGCGAGCAGTACTTC. This sequence encodes CASSRLAGGPGEQYF.

The DNA for the CDR3 is TGCAGTGCATTGGGCCCCAACGAGCAGTACTTC. This sequence encodes CSALGPNEQYF. The chain couples TRBV20-1 to TRBJ2-7; no definite D call. CDR3 length equals 11 residues. Trimming left V 6 bases short and J 5 bases short, with 11 bases between. In germline, CDR1 is DFQATT, CDR2 SNEGSKA (reference sequence).

This chain uses TRBV9 with TRBJ2-1, with 8 bases fitting TRBD2. With 2 bases clipped from V and 10 bases from J, the junction kept 17 bases outside the gene matches. The CDR3 is 17 amino acids. CDR1 is SGDLS and CDR2 is YYNGEE in the germline V gene. CDR3 loop: CASSVGPGTSVPPEQFF. The CDR3 DNA is TGTGCCAGCAGCGTTGGACCCGGGACTAGTGTCCCCCCGGAGCAGTTCTTC.

This clone has just a few counts. The genes are TRBV5-1 and TRBJ2-1; 12 bases agree with TRBD2. The CDR3 length is 14 residues. The trim removed 4 bases at V and 6 bases at J, leaving 2 bases unmatched. Germline CDR1 reads SGHRS; CDR2 reads YFSETQ. CDR3: CASSTTSGGNEQFF. CDR3 bases: TGCGCCAGCAGCACGACTAGCGGGGGCAATGAGCAGTTCTTC. Combining the CDR3 with reference TRBV5-1 and TRBJ2-1 gives the whole variable domain KAGVTQTPRYLIKTRGQQVTLSCSPISGHRSVSWYQQTPGQGLQFLFEYFSETQRNKGNFPGRFSGRQFSNSRSEMNVSTLELGDSALYLCASSTTSGGNEQFFGPGTRLTVL.

The sample holds a few counts of this clone. The chain joins TRBV5-6 to TRBJ2-1; 10 bases line up with TRBD2. CDR3 size: 17 residues. J lost 7 bases, V lost 1 base, and 11 bases had no gene match. Per the germline V gene, CDR1 is SGHDT and CDR2 is YYEEEE. Here the CDR3 DNA reads TGTGCCAGCAGCTTGAGGACTAGCGGACCCCAGAGGAATGAGCAGTTCTTC. As protein: CASSLRTSGPQRNEQFF.

This clone was observed a handful of times. The V call is TRBV19, the J call TRBJ1-2; D unresolved. The germline gives CDR1 LNHDA, CDR2 SQIVND (reference sequence). The CDR3 loop spans 12 amino acids. V was clipped by 6 bases and J by 0 bases, with 5 bases between them. In nucleotides, the CDR3 is TGTGCCAGTAGAATCGCTAACTATGGCTACACCTTC. This codes for CASRIANYGYTF.

The V gene is TRBV7-2, the J gene TRBJ2-2, with 9 bases matching TRBD2. Germline V gene data show CDR1 as SGHTA and CDR2 as FQGNSA. With 4 bases clipped from V and 4 bases from J, the junction kept 4 bases outside the gene matches. This CDR3 contains 15 residues. CDR3 DNA sequence: TGTGCCAGCAGCTCACTAGCGGGTTTCACCGGGGAGCTGTTTTTT. Its protein is CASSSLAGFTGELFF.